This paragraph reports one TCR beta chain. This record belongs to a study of shared T cell receptors in the human thymus. Germline V gene sequence: CDR1 SGHVS, CDR2 FQNEAQ. CDR3 length: 16 residues. Trimming removed 5 bases from V and 0 bases from J, with 17 bases in between. Repertoires were generated with immunoSEQ multiplex PCR, while TCRdb's copy carries only in-frame clones and drops some. The sample lists roughly 500,000 clones, 75% to 85% seen once, with around 0.012% in the top ten. These sequences were also reported in another study, on human thymus T cells.

The sequence was obtained from a boy younger than two with a congenital heart defect. Source material: thymocytes. V and J are TRBV7-8 and TRBJ2-7; D is perhaps TRBD2 (5 bases). The CDR3: CASSRGLAYTSYEQYF. The CDR3 DNA reads as TGTGCCAGCAGCCGTGGGCTAGCCTACACCTCCTACGAGCAGTACTTC.